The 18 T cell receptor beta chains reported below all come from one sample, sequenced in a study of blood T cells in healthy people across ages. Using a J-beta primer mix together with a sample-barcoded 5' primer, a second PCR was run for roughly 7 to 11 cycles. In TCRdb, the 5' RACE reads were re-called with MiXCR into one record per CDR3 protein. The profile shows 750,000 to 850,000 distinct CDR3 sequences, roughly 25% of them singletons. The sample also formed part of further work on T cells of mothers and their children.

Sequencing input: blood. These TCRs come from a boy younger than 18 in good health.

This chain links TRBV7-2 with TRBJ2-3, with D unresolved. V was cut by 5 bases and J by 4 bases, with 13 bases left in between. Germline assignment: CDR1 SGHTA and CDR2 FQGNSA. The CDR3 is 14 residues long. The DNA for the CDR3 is TGTGCCAGCAGCCGTTCTGAGCGCGCAGATACGCAGTATTTT. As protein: CASSRSERADTQYF.

Here the CDR3 reads CASSSSGAANTEAFF. The CDR3 DNA sequence: TGTGCCAGCAGTTCCTCTGGGGCAGCGAACACTGAAGCTTTCTTT. This chain joins TRBV28 and TRBJ1-1; the D gene is possibly TRBD1 (5 bases). Germline V CDR1 and CDR2: MDHEN, SYDVKM. The CDR3 is 15 amino acids. V lost 4 bases and J lost 1, with 13 bases in between.

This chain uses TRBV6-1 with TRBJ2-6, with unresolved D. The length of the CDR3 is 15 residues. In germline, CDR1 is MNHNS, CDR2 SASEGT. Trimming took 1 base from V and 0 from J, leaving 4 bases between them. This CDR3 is CASSEEISGANVLTF. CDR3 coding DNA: TGTGCCAGCAGTGAAGAGATCTCTGGGGCCAACGTCCTGACTTTC.

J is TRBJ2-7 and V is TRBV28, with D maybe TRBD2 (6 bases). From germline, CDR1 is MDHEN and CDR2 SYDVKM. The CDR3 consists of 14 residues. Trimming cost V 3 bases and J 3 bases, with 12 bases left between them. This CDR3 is CASSLGGENYEQYF. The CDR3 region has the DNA TGTGCCAGCAGTTTGGGGGGAGAAAACTACGAGCAGTACTTC.

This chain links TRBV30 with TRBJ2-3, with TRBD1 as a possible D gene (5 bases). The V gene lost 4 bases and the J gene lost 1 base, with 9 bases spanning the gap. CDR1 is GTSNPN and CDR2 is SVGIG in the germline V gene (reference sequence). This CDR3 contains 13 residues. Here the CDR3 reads CAWKVGGTDTQYF. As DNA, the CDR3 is TGTGCCTGGAAGGTAGGGGGCACAGATACGCAGTATTTT.

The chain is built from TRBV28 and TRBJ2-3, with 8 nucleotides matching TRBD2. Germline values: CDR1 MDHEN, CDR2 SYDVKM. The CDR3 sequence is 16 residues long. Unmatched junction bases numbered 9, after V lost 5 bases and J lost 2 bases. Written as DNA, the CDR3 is TGTGCCAGCAGTCACCCATCGACTAGCGCCACAGATACGCAGTATTTT. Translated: CASSHPSTSATDTQYF.

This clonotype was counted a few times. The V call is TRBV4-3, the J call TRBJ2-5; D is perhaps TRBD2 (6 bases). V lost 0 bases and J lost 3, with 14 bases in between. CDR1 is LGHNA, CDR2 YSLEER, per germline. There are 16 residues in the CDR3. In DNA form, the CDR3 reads TGCGCCAGCAGCCAAGATCGGACCTGGGGGGAAGAGACCCAGTACTTC. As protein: CASSQDRTWGEETQYF.

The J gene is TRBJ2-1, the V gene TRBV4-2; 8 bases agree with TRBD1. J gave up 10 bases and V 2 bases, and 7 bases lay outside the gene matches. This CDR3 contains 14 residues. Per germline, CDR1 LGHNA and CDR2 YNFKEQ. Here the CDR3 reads CASSQNQGAKEQFF. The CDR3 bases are TGTGCCAGCAGCCAAAATCAGGGGGCGAAAGAGCAGTTCTTC.

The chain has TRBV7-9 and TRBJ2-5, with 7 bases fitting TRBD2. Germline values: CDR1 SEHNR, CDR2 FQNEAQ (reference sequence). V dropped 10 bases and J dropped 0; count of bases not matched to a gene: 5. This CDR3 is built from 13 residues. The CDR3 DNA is TGTGCCACCAAAGCGGGACACCAAGAGACCCAGTACTTC. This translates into CATKAGHQETQYF.

CDR3 amino acids: CATSDRLAGGETQYF. The CDR3, as DNA: TGTGCCACCAGTGATCGACTAGCGGGGGGGGAGACCCAGTACTTC. The chain has TRBV24-1 and TRBJ2-5, with TRBD2 matching over 14 bases. CDR1 and CDR2 from the germline V gene are KGHDR and SFDVKD. V shed 3 bases and J 5 bases; nucleotides not matched to a gene: 1. The CDR3 loop spans 15 amino acids.

The CDR3: CASSVGREGPKTQYF. In DNA form, the CDR3 reads TGTGCCAGCAGCGTTGGGCGGGAGGGCCCGAAGACCCAGTACTTC. The J gene is TRBJ2-5, the V gene TRBV9, with 9 bases aligning to TRBD2. The germline gives CDR1 SGDLS, CDR2 YYNGEE. CDR3 size: 15 residues. J lost 6 bases, V lost 2 bases, and 8 bases had no gene match.

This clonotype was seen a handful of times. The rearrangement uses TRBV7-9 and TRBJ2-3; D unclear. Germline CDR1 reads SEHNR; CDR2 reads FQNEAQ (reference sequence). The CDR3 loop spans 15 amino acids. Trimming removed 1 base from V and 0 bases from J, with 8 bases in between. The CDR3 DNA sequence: TGTGCCAGCAGCTTAGTTCCCCAAAGCACAGATACGCAGTATTTT. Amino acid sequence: CASSLVPQSTDTQYF.

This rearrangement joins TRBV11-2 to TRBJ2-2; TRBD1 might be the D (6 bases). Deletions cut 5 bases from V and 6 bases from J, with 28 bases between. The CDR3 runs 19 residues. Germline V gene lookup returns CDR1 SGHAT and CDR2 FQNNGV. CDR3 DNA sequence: TGTGCCAGCAGCACTCAAACGGGGATTCGGGACACCTACGCCGGGGAGCTGTTTTTT. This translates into CASSTQTGIRDTYAGELFF. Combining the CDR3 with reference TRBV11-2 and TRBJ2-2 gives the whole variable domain EAGVAQSPRYKIIEKRQSVAFWCNPISGHATLYWYQQILGQGPKLLIQFQNNGVVDDSQLPKDRFSAERLKGVDSTLKIQPAKLEDSAVYLCASSTQTGIRDTYAGELFFGEGSRLTVL.

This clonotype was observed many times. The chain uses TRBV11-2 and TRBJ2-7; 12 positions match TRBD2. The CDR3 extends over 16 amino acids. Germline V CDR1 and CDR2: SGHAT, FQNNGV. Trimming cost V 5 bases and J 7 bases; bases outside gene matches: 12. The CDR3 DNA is TGTGCCAGCAGCCGTACTAGCGGGGGGCGGGTTCGGGAGCAGTACTTC. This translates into CASSRTSGGRVREQYF.

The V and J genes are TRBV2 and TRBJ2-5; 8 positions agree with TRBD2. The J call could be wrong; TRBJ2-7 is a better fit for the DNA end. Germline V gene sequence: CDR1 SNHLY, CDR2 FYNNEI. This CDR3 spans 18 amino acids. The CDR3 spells CASSTTGLGAKSSYEQYF. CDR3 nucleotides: TGTGCCAGCAGTACTACGGGACTAGGCGCCAAGAGCTCCTACGAGCAGTACTTC.

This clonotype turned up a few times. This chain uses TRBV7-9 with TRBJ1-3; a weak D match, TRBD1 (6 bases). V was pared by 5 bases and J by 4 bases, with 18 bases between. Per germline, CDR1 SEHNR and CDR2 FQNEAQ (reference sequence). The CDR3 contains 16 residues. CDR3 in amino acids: CASSDHRDRPGNTIYF. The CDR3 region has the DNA TGTGCCAGCAGCGATCATCGAGACAGGCCAGGAAACACCATATATTTT. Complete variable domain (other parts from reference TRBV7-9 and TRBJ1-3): DTGVSQNPRHKITKRGQNVTFRCDPISEHNRLYWYRQTLGQGPEFLTYFQNEAQLEKSRLLSDRFSAERPKGSFSTLEIQRTEQGDSAMYLCASSDHRDRPGNTIYFGEGSWLTVV.

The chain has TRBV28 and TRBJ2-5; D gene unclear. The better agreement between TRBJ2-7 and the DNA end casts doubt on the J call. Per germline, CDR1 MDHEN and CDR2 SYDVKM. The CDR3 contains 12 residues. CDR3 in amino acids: CASSWRPDEQYF. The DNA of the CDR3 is TGTGCCAGCAGTTGGCGGCCTGACGAGCAGTACTTC.

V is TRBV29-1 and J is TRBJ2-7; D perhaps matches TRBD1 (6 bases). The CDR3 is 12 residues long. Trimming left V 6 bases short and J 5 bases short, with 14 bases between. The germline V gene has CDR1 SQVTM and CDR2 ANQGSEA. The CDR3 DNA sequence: TGCAGCGTAGCGACAGGTGACCACGAGCAGTACTTC. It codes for CSVATGDHEQYF.